This T cell receptor beta chain was recovered during a study of shared clonotypes between healthy human individuals. Study-level information: Each donor's CD4 naive and CD4 memory cells filled three plates apiece, CD8 naive two, and CD8 memory one. Findings and limits, study-wide: An effect of sequencing depth on clonotype sharing among donors was expected.

This CDR3 is built from 15 residues. From germline, CDR1 is SGHRS and CDR2 YFSETQ. Unmatched junction bases numbered 10, after V lost 5 bases and J lost 4 bases. Template for every sorted-subset replicate PCR totaled approximately 200 ng DNA, roughly 30,000 T cell genomes. Assay used: immunoSEQ multiplex PCR; TCRdb lists only in-frame clones, some missing. The sample includes a few hundred thousand clones, over 60% of them seen just once. For this clone: The antigen remains undetermined.

The donor cohort consisted entirely of Caucasian adults residing in Nashville, Tennessee. This TCR was sampled from a young man in good health. Source material: memory CD4+ T cells sorted from blood. Subset denoted: CD45RA-negative fraction. The rearrangement uses TRBV5-1 and TRBJ2-7; 9 bases map to TRBD1. The chain's CDR3 is CASSQSGQGVYEQYF. In DNA, the CDR3 is TGCGCCAGCAGTCAGTCGGGACAGGGAGTTTACGAGCAGTACTTC.